This TCR beta chain came from a study of cytomegalovirus exposure and HLA in healthy donors. Study background: Earlier findings included some 120 million unique TCR beta sequences obtained from 150 million to 200 million T cells. Findings and caveats of the study: Beyond CMV serostatus, there was no information to go on about immune exposure.

To note about this clone: The antigen is not known.

In the PCR, 60 Vbeta and 13 Jbeta primers were used. Clones were sequenced by immunoSEQ multiplex PCR, and TCRdb holds only the in-frame ones, with some missing. The sample has over 80,000 clones; 76% are singletons. The CDR3 is made up of 12 amino acids. CDR1 and CDR2 from the germline V gene are SGHTA and FQGTGA. Deletions cut 1 base from V and 6 bases from J, with 7 bases between. The sequenced sample was PBMCs. The sequence was obtained from a middle-aged man in good health and CMV-seronegative. The chain is built from TRBV7-3 and TRBJ2-7; no clear D. CDR3 region: CASSLKAGEQYF. CDR3 nucleotide sequence: TGTGCCAGCAGCTTAAAAGCAGGCGAGCAGTACTTC. Together with reference TRBV7-3 and TRBJ2-7, the CDR3 gives the full variable domain: GAGVSQTPSNKVTEKGKYVELRCDPISGHTALYWYRQSLGQGPEFLIYFQGTGAADDSGLPNDRFFAVRPEGSVSTLKIQRTERGDSAVYLCASSLKAGEQYFGPGTRLTVT.